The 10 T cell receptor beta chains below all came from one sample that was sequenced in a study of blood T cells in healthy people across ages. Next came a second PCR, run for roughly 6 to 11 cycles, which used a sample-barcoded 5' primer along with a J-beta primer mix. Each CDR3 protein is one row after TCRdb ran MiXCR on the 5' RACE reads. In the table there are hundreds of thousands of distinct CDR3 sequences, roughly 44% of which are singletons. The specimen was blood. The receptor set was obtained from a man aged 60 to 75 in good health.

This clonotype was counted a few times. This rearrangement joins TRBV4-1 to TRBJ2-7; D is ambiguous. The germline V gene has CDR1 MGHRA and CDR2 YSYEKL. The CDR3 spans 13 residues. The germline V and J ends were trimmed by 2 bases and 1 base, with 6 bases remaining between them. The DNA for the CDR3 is TGCGCCAGCAGCCAAAGCAGATCCTACGAGCAGTACTTC. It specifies CASSQSRSYEQYF.

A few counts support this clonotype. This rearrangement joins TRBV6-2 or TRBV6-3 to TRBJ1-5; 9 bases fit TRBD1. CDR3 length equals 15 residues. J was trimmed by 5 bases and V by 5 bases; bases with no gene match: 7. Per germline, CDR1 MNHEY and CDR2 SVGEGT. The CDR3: CASSPDRGLHQPQHF. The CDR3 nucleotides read TGTGCCAGCAGTCCGGACAGGGGACTCCATCAGCCCCAGCATTTT.

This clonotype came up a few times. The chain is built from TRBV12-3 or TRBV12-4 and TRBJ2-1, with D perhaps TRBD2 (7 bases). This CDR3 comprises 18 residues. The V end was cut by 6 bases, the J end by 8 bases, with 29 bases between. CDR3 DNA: TGTGCCAGCAGCCCCGTGAGTGGGGGGGCATCTACAAGGGATGAGCAGTTCTTC. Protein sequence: CASSPVSGGASTRDEQFF.

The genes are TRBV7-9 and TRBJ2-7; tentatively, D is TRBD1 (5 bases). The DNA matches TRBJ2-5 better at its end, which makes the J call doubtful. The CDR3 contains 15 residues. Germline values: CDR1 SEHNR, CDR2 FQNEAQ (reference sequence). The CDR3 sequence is CASSSRGSKGETQYF. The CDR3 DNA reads TGTGCCAGCAGCTCCCGTGGATCTAAGGGGGAGACCCAGTACTTC.

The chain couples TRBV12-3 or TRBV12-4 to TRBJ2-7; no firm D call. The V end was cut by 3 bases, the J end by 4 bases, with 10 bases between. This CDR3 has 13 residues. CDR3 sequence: CASSFQFGYEQYF. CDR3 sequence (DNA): TGTGCCAGCAGTTTCCAGTTTGGGTACGAGCAGTACTTC.

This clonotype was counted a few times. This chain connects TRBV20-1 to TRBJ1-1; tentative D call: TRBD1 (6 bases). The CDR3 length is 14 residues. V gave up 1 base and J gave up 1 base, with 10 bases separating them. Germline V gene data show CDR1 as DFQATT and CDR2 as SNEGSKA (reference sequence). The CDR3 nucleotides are TGCAGTGCTAGAGCAGGGGCGGAGAACACTGAAGCTTTCTTT. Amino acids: CSARAGAENTEAFF.

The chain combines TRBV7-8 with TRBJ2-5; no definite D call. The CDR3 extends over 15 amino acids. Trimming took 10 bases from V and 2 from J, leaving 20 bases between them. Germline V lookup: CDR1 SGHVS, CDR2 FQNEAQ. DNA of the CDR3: TGTGCCACCCTAAGGACGGCTATTATTCAAGAGACCCAGTACTTC. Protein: CATLRTAIIQETQYF.

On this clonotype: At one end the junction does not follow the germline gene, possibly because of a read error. The DNA for the CDR3 is TGCGCCAGCTGCTTCAGACAGATGAACACTGAAGCTTTTTTT. It translates to CASCFRQMNTEAFF. This chain joins TRBV5-1 and TRBJ1-1, with D tentatively TRBD1 (5 bases). Germline CDR1 SGHRS, CDR2 YFSETQ. This CDR3 spans 14 amino acids.

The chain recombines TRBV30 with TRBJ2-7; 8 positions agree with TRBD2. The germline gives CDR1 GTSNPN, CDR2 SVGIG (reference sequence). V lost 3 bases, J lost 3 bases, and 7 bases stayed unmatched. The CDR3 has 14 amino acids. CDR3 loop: CAWRGGGLIYEQYF. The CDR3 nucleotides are TGTGCCTGGAGGGGCGGGGGGCTGATCTACGAGCAGTACTTC.

The CDR3 protein is CASSRGQGGNQPQHF. The CDR3 coding sequence is TGTGCCAGCAGCAGGGGACAGGGAGGCAATCAGCCCCAGCATTTT. This chain links TRBV7-2 with TRBJ1-5; 9 bases are a match to TRBD1. Looked up from germline, CDR1 is SGHTA and CDR2 is FQGNSA. The CDR3 consists of 15 residues. Trimming took 5 bases from V and 2 from J; bases not matched to a gene: 4.